This T cell receptor beta chain was recovered during a study of CD8+CD57+ T cells in acquired aplastic anemia. On the study more broadly: The study obtained an average of about 3.4 ug of DNA from sorted CD4+ and CD8+ cells.

Patients included in sequencing had previously demonstrated CD8+CD57+ cell expansion by flow cytometry. All participating patients were living with severe acquired aplastic anemia. This CDR3 region has 14 residues. Trimming cost V 2 bases and J 5 bases; bases outside gene matches: 5. Looked up from germline, CDR1 is MNHEY and CDR2 is SVGEGT. Regarding the study as a whole: Patients and controls turned out to have twenty-nine CD8+ CDR3 sequences in common. Controls did not differ significantly from patients in CD8+ Simpson's diversity.

The sample holds many counts of this clonotype. Its antigen is unidentified. The template for TCR beta VDJ and CDR3 sequence profiling was genomic DNA. TCRdb reanalysed the reads using MiXCR and keeps one entry per CDR3 protein. The sample carries more than 150,000 distinct CDR3 sequences, under 55% recorded once. Sequencing input: sorted CD4+, CD8+, or CD8+CD57+ T cells (not recorded which) from PBMCs. The rearrangement links TRBV6-2 or TRBV6-3 to TRBJ2-7; TRBD1 aligns across 8 bases. The TCR sequence derives from a human donor with aplastic anemia. CDR3 region: CASSYRQGQNEQYF. In nucleotides, the CDR3 is TGTGCCAGCAGTTACCGACAGGGGCAGAACGAGCAGTACTTC.